A selection of T cell receptor beta chains follows, all from one sample in a study of blood T cell repertoires in COVID-19. Using immunoSEQ multiplex PCR, the repertoire was profiled, and TCRdb retains in-frame clones only, with some absent. The sample lists more than 200,000 clones, approximately 86% occurring once. The sample comprised peripheral blood. Receptors originate from a woman between 55 and 75 years old with COVID-19, enrolled during active disease. Each CDR3 is given with its conserved first and last residue. Fields, in order: D gene, V gene, clone size, J gene, CDR3 protein, CDR3 DNA. The D gene is left open where the match is weak. Size values are once, few and many counts, or a class for expanded clones, and some rows have none.

>TRBD2|TRBV15|-|TRBJ2-1
CATTTGLAFDNEQFF
TGTGCCACTACCACGGGACTAGCGTTTGACAATGAGCAGTTCTTC
>-|TRBV20-1|-|TRBJ1-5
CSARHTQSQHF
TGCAGTGCTAGACATACCCAGTCCCAGCATTTT
>TRBD2|TRBV6-6|-|TRBJ2-1
CASSYPGGRGGEQFF
TGTGCCAGCAGTTACCCCGGCGGGAGGGGTGGAGAGCAGTTCTTC
>TRBD1|TRBV6-5|-|TRBJ1-5
CASSRGPNQPQHF
TGTGCCAGCAGCAGGGGGCCAAATCAGCCCCAGCATTTT
>-|TRBV5-1|-|TRBJ1-2
CASSLESQGYGYTF
TGCGCCAGCAGCTTGGAGTCGCAGGGTTATGGCTACACCTTC
>-|TRBV6-2/TRBV6-3|few|TRBJ1-1
CASSYYGSAEAFF
TGTGCCAGCAGTTACTACGGGAGCGCTGAAGCTTTCTTT
>-|TRBV24-1|-|TRBJ2-5
CATSVAGNQETQYF
TGTGCCACCAGTGTGGCGGGGAATCAAGAGACCCAGTACTTC
>-|TRBV14|-|TRBJ1-3
CASSVQGRLSGNTIYF
TGTGCCAGCAGCGTACAGGGTCGCCTCTCTGGAAACACCATATATTTT
>TRBD1|TRBV5-1|once|TRBJ1-1
CASSLPGGTEAFF
TGCGCCAGCAGCTTGCCAGGGGGCACTGAAGCTTTCTTT
>TRBD2|TRBV9|-|TRBJ2-1
CASSVGRGGSVNEQFF
TGTGCCAGCAGCGTAGGTCGGGGCGGGAGTGTCAATGAGCAGTTCTTC
>TRBD1|TRBV6-2/TRBV6-3|-|TRBJ2-5
CASSPDRGQETQYF
TGTGCCAGCAGCCCGGACAGGGGCCAAGAGACCCAGTACTTC
>TRBD1|TRBV27|-|TRBJ2-1
CASRPTGATEQFF
TGTGCCAGCAGACCCACAGGGGCGACTGAGCAGTTCTTC
>-|TRBV18|-|TRBJ2-7
CASSPLGGAESYEQYF
TGTGCCAGCTCCCCCTTAGGGGGAGCGGAGAGCTACGAGCAGTACTTC
>-|TRBV14|-|TRBJ2-1
CASSPRGLLNEQFF
TGTGCCAGCAGCCCACGAGGTCTTTTGAATGAGCAGTTCTTC
>-|TRBV18|few|TRBJ1-1
CASSTGTRNRAEAFF
TGTGCCAGCTCAACAGGAACCCGTAACAGGGCTGAAGCTTTCTTT
>-|TRBV24-1|-|TRBJ2-1
CATSGNPGKWDEQFF
TGTGCCACCAGTGGGAACCCGGGAAAATGGGATGAGCAGTTCTTC
>-|TRBV6-5|-|TRBJ2-6
CASRVTSTGANVLTF
TGTGCCAGCAGAGTTACTAGTACTGGGGCCAACGTCCTGACTTTC
>-|TRBV7-8|-|TRBJ2-5
CASSQSGETQYF
TGTGCCAGCAGCCAAAGCGGAGAGACCCAGTACTTC
>TRBD2|TRBV11-2|-|TRBJ2-5
CASSSGLGETQYF
TGTGCCAGCAGCTCCGGACTAGGGGAGACCCAGTACTTC
>-|TRBV19|-|TRBJ2-5
CASSPDPGGEGTQYF
TGTGCCAGTAGTCCTGACCCCGGGGGAGAAGGGACCCAGTACTTC
>TRBD1|TRBV9|-|TRBJ1-6
CASGTGTNSPLHF
TGTGCCAGCGGGACAGGTACGAATTCACCCCTCCACTTT
>-|TRBV21-1|-|TRBJ2-3
CASSNYRLGGMYLSTDTQYF
TGTGCCAGCAGCAATTATCGGCTGGGAGGGATGTATCTTAGCACAGATACGCAGTATTTT
>TRBD2|TRBV7-3|-|TRBJ2-1
CASSLTAGTSGSIRFF
TGTGCCAGCAGCTTAACGGCCGGGACTAGCGGGAGTATAAGGTTCTTC
>TRBD1|TRBV30|-|TRBJ1-5
CAWSRTGGGNQPQHF
TGTGCCTGGAGTAGGACAGGGGGTGGCAATCAGCCCCAGCATTTT
>-|TRBV29-1|-|TRBJ1-5
CSVDIQLSNQPQHF
TGCAGCGTTGATATACAGCTTAGCAATCAGCCCCAGCATTTT
>-|TRBV18|-|TRBJ1-1
CASSPRANTEAFF
TGTGCCAGCTCACCACGCGCGAACACTGAAGCTTTCTTT
>TRBD1|TRBV6-1|few|TRBJ1-2
CASSDLSGGETWYGYTF
TGTGCCAGCAGTGACTTGTCAGGGGGCGAGACTTGGTATGGCTACACCTTC
>TRBD2|TRBV6-1|-|TRBJ2-5
CASSGTSDSFSIQETQYF
TGTGCCAGCAGTGGGACTAGCGATAGTTTTTCCATTCAAGAGACCCAGTACTTC
>TRBD1|TRBV10-3|-|TRBJ2-3
CATDRGTDTQYF
TGTGCCACCGACAGGGGCACAGATACGCAGTATTTT
>-|TRBV20-1|few|TRBJ2-7
CSAKGPYEQYF
TGCAGTGCAAAGGGGCCCTACGAGCAGTACTTC
>TRBD1|TRBV5-5|-|TRBJ2-7
CASSRTGSSYEQYF
TGTGCCAGCAGCCGGACAGGGAGCTCCTACGAGCAGTACTTC